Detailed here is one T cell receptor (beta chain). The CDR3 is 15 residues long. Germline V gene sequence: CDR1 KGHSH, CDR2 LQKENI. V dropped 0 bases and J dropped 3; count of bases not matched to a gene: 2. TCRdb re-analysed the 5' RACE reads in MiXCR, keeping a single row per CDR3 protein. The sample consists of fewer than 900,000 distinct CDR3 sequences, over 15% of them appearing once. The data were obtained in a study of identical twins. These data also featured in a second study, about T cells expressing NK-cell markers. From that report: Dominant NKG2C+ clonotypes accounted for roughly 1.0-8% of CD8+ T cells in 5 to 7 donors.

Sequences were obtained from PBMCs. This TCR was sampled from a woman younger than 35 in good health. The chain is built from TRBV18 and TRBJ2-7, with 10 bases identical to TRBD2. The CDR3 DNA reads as TGTGCCAGCTCACCACCGGGACTAGCGCGCTACGAGCAGTACTTC. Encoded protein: CASSPPGLARYEQYF.